Sequencing of this T cell receptor beta chain was carried out in a study of shared clonotypes between healthy human individuals. Study-wide results and limits: Generally, estimated richness proved larger in naive subsets than it did in memory subsets.

Repertoires were generated with immunoSEQ multiplex PCR, while TCRdb's copy carries only in-frame clones and drops some. The repertoire holds some 240,000 clones, with over 60% as singletons. This clone was observed a few times. The antigen remains undetermined. CDR3 length: 17 amino acids. Every donor was a Caucasian adult from Nashville, Tennessee. This chain connects TRBV12-2 to TRBJ2-1; TRBD2, the table's D call, was not compared with the DNA. TRBV12-2 is labeled a pseudogene. This sequence originates from a man aged 30 to 39 in good health. Source material: memory CD4+ T cells sorted from blood. Stated subset: CD45RA-negative fraction. The CDR3 sequence is CASRPIAGVSSYNEQFF. CDR3 in DNA: TGTGCAAGTCGCCCCATAGCGGGAGTTTCGTCCTACAATGAGCAGTTCTTC.